Below are 5 T cell receptor beta chains sequenced from a single sample in a study of blood T cell repertoires in COVID-19. The table came from immunoSEQ multiplex PCR; TCRdb's copy has only in-frame clones and leaves some out. The sample lists about 150,000 clones, 70% to 85% occurring once. Sample: peripheral blood. The receptors originated from a woman aged 50 to 60 with acute or convalescent COVID-19.

The V and J genes are TRBV19 and TRBJ2-7, with 9 bases lining up with TRBD1. The CDR3 contains 15 residues. The V gene's germline CDR1 is LNHDA and CDR2 SQIVND (reference sequence). With V trimmed by 5 bases and J by 2 bases, 7 bases remained unmatched. In DNA form, the CDR3 reads TGTGCCAGTAGTTTCCCGGGACAGGGTACCTACGAGCAGTACTTC. Translation gives CASSFPGQGTYEQYF.

V and J are TRBV5-3 and TRBJ1-2; D is unresolved. TRBV5-3 is sorted into the ORF group, with uncertain function. Trimming left V 0 bases short and J 11 bases short, with 20 bases between. This CDR3 has 15 residues. The CDR3: CARSLARRPSYGYTF. CDR3 in DNA: TGTGCCAGAAGCTTGGCCCGAAGGCCTAGCTACGGTTACACCTTC.

The rearrangement links TRBV9 to TRBJ2-1, with D perhaps matching TRBD2 (6 bases). The V gene's germline CDR1 is SGDLS and CDR2 YYNGEE. V lost 3 bases to trimming and J lost 5 bases, with 15 bases between them. The CDR3 sequence is 15 residues long. CDR3 DNA sequence: TGTGCCAGCAGCGCTGAACCGGGACTCAACAATGAGCAGTTCTTC. Translated, it gives CASSAEPGLNNEQFF.

The gene calls are TRBV29-1 and TRBJ2-1; D perhaps matches TRBD1 (5 bases). The germline CDR1 and CDR2 sequences are SQVTM and ANQGSEA. Trimming removed 6 bases at V and 5 bases at J, with 11 bases between. The CDR3 extends over 12 amino acids. The CDR3 coding sequence is TGCAGCGTCGACAGTTGGGACAATGAGCAGTTCTTC. Translating it yields CSVDSWDNEQFF.

The rearrangement joins TRBV7-8 to TRBJ1-2; D is ambiguous. The CDR3 runs to 14 residues. Per germline, CDR1 SGHVS and CDR2 FQNEAQ. V lost 0 bases and J lost 3, with 8 bases in between. CDR3 protein: CASSLAQVDYGYTF. The CDR3 DNA reads as TGTGCCAGCAGCTTAGCTCAGGTAGACTATGGCTACACCTTC.